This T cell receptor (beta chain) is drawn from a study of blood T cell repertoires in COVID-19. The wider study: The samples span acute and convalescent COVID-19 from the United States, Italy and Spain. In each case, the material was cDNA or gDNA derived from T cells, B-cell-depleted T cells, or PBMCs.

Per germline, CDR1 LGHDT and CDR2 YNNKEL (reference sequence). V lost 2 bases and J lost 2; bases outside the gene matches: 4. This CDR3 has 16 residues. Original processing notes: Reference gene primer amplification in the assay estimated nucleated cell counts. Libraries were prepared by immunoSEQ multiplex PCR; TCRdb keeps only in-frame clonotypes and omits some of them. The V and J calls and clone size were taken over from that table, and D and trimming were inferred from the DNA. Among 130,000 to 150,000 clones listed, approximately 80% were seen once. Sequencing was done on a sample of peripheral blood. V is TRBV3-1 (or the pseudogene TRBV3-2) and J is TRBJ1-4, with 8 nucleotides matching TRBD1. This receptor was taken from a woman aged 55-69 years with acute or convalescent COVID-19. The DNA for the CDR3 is TGTGCCAGCAGCCAACGAACAGGGGGTACTAATGAAAAACTGTTTTTT. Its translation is CASSQRTGGTNEKLFF.